These 8 T cell receptor beta chains originate from one sample sequenced in a study of response to subunit inactivated influenza vaccine. Using its own MiXCR run on the RT-PCR reads, TCRdb lists one record per CDR3 protein. The data contain some 480,000 distinct CDR3 sequences, roughly 9.8% of them seen just once; the ten biggest clones take up roughly 12%. Sequencing used PBMCs from blood, obtained around seven weeks after vaccination. The source of these receptors is a man in his forties or fifties who received an inactivated influenza vaccine.

This clonotype showed up just a few times. V usage is TRBV19 and J usage is TRBJ1-5; possibly TRBD1 for D (6 bases). The V end was cut by 1 base, the J end by 2 bases, with 12 bases between. Looked up from germline, CDR1 is LNHDA and CDR2 is SQIVND (reference sequence). The CDR3 totals 16 residues. CDR3 residues: CASSIGGGLGNQPQHF. The DNA for the CDR3 is TGTGCCAGTAGTATAGGTGGGGGGCTCGGCAATCAGCCCCAGCATTTT.

This clonotype has only a few counts. This rearrangement joins TRBV12-3 or TRBV12-4 to TRBJ2-3; D is unresolved. Trimming left V 5 bases short and J 2 bases short, with 20 bases between. CDR3 size: 17 residues. CDR3 region: CASSPRILSRTTDTQYF. The CDR3 DNA reads TGTGCCAGCAGTCCTAGGATACTCAGTCGAACCACAGATACGCAGTATTTT.

The sample holds many counts of this clonotype. This rearrangement joins TRBV20-1 to TRBJ1-4; TRBD1 might be the D (5 bases). Germline CDR1 is DFQATT and CDR2 is SNEGSKA (reference sequence). Trimming removed 3 bases from V and 9 bases from J, with 17 bases in between. This CDR3 is 14 amino acids long. The chain's CDR3 is CSARTAIPLQKLFF. The DNA of the CDR3 is TGCAGTGCTAGGACAGCGATCCCCTTGCAAAAACTGTTTTTT.

The chain is built from TRBV30 and TRBJ2-1; D not certain. V lost 0 bases and J lost 8, with 5 bases in between. The germline V gene encodes CDR1 GTSNPN and CDR2 SVGIG (reference sequence). The CDR3 spans 11 residues. CDR3 DNA sequence: TGTGCCTGGAGTGTAGGCGATGAGCAGTTCTTC. Its protein product is CAWSVGDEQFF.

This clonotype was detected a few times. Here the CDR3 DNA reads TGCAGCGTTGCCTACGGGACAGACGGAAACACCATATATTTT. It is translated as CSVAYGTDGNTIYF. This chain connects TRBV29-1 to TRBJ1-3; TRBD1 agrees at 7 bases. This CDR3 comprises 14 residues. V lost 4 bases, J lost 4 bases, and 7 bases stayed unmatched. In germline, CDR1 is SQVTM, CDR2 ANQGSEA.

At least ten counts were recorded for this clonotype. The J gene is TRBJ2-7, the V gene TRBV29-1; D may be TRBD2 (5 bases). The V gene lost 6 bases and the J gene lost 8 bases, with 20 bases spanning the gap. The germline CDR1 and CDR2 sequences are SQVTM and ANQGSEA. This CDR3 is 13 amino acids long. The CDR3 DNA sequence: TGCAGCGTGTTCGTCCCCGGATCGGGAAAGCAGTACTTC. Translating gives CSVFVPGSGKQYF.

This clonotype was recorded many times. The chain is built from TRBV24-1 and TRBJ2-1; 14 nucleotides align to TRBD2. Unmatched junction bases numbered 7, after V lost 4 bases and J lost 3 bases. The germline gives CDR1 KGHDR, CDR2 SFDVKD. This CDR3 region has 18 residues. The CDR3 loop reads CATSDLKTSGRDYNEQFF. CDR3 coding DNA: TGTGCCACCAGTGACCTAAAGACTAGCGGGAGGGACTACAATGAGCAGTTCTTC.

This clonotype has a handful of counts. The chain carries TRBV10-2 and TRBJ2-3; D uncertain. Germline CDR1 and CDR2: WSHSY and SAAADI. Trimming left V 2 bases short and J 8 bases short, with 5 bases between. This CDR3 is built from 11 residues. CDR3 coding DNA: TGCGCCAGCAGTGAGGGTGCTACGCAGTATTTT. Residues: CASSEGATQYF.